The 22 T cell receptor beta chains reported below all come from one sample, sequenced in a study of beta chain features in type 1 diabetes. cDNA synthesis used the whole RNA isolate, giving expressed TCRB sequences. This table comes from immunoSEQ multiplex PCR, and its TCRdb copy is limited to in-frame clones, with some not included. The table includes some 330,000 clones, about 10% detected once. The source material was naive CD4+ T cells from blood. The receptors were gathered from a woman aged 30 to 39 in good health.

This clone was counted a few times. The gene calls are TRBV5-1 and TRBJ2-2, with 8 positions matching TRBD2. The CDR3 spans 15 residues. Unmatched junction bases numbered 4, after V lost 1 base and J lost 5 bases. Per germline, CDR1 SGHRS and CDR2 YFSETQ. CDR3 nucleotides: TGCGCCAGCAGCTTGTACGCGGGAGGTACCGGGGAGCTGTTTTTT. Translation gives CASSLYAGGTGELFF.

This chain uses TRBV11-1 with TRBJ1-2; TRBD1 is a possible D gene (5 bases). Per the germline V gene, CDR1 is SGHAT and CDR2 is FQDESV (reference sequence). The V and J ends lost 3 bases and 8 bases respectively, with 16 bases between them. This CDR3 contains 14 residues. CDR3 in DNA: TGTGCCAGCAGCTTTCCCGGGGGATTTGCGGGCTACACCTTC. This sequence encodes CASSFPGGFAGYTF.

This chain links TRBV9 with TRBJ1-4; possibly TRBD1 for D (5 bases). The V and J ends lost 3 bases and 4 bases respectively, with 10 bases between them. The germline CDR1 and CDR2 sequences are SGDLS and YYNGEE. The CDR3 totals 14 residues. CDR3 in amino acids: CASSETAYNEKLFF. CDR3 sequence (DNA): TGTGCCAGCAGCGAGACAGCGTATAATGAAAAACTGTTTTTT.

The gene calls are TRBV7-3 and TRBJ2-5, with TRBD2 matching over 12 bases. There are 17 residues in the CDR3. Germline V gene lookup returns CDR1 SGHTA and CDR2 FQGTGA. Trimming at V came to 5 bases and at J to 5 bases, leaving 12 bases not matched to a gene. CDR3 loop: CASSPTSGRPEWETQYF. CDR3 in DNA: TGTGCCAGCAGCCCCACTAGCGGGAGGCCCGAGTGGGAGACCCAGTACTTC.

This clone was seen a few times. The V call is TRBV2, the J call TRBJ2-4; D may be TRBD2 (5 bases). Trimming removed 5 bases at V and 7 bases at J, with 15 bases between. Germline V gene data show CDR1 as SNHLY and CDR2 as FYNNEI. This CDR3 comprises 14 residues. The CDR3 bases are TGTGCCAGCAGTTCGGACTCTGTGGGGAACATTCAGTACTTC. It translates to CASSSDSVGNIQYF.

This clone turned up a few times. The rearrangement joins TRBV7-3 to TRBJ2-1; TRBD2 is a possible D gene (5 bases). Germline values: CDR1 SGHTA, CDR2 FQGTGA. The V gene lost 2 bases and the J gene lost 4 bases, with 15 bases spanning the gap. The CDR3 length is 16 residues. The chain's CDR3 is CASSLGSVDLYNEQFF. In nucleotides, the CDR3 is TGTGCCAGCAGCTTAGGTAGCGTAGATTTGTACAATGAGCAGTTCTTC.

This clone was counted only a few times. The CDR3 is CAWSGVGGPLLYEQYF. CDR3 coding DNA: TGTGCCTGGAGTGGAGTGGGAGGGCCCCTCTTGTACGAGCAGTACTTC. The V gene is TRBV30, the J gene TRBJ2-7, with 7 bases lining up with TRBD2. In germline, CDR1 is GTSNPN, CDR2 SVGIG (reference sequence). The ends lost 1 base at V and 4 bases at J; junction bases unmatched: 13. This CDR3 comprises 16 residues.

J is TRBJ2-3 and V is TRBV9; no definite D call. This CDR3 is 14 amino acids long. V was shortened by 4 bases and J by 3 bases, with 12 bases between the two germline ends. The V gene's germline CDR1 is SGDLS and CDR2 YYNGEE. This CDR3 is CASSQPGRTDTQYF. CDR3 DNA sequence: TGTGCCAGCAGCCAGCCGGGTAGGACAGATACGCAGTATTTT.

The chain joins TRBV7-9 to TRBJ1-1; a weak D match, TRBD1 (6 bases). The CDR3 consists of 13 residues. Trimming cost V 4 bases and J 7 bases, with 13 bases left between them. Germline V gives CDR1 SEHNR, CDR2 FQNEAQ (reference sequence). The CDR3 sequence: CASSSRQAHEAFF. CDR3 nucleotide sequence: TGTGCCAGCAGCTCTCGACAGGCTCATGAAGCTTTCTTT.

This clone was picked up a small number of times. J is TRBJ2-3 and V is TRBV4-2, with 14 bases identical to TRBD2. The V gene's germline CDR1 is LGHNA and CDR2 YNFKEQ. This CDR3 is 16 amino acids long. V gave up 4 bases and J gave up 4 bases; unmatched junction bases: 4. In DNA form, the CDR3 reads TGTGCCAGCAGCCCGGGACTAGCGGGAGCGTCAGATACGCAGTATTTT. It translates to CASSPGLAGASDTQYF.

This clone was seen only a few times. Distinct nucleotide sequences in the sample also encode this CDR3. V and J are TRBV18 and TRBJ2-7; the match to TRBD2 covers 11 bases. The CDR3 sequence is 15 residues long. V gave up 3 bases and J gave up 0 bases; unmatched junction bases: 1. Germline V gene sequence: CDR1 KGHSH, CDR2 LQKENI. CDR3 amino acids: CASSPGLAASYEQYF. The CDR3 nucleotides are TGTGCCAGCTCACCGGGACTAGCGGCCTCCTACGAGCAGTACTTC.

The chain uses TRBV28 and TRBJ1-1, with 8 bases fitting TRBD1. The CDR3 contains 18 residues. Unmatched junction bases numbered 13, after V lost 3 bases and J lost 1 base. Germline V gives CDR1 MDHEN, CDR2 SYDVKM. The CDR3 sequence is CASSFSRQGAVGNTEAFF. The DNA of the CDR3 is TGTGCCAGCAGTTTTTCGCGCCAGGGGGCTGTGGGGAACACTGAAGCTTTCTTT. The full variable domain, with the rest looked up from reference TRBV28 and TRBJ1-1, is DVKVTQSSRYLVKRTGEKVFLECVQDMDHENMFWYRQDPGLGLRLIYFSYDVKMKEKGDIPEGYSVSREKKERFSLILESASTNQTSMYLCASSFSRQGAVGNTEAFFGQGTRLTVV.

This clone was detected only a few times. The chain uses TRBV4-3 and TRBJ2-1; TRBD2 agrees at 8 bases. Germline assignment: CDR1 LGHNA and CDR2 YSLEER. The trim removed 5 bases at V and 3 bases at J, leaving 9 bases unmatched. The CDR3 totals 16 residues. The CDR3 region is CASSTQAGAFYNEQFF. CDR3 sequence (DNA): TGCGCCAGCAGCACCCAAGCGGGAGCATTCTACAATGAGCAGTTCTTC.

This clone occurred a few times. In DNA, the CDR3 is TGTGCCAGCAGCCCCAGACAGGGGTGGGATGAGCAGTTCTTC. Translating gives CASSPRQGWDEQFF. The chain joins TRBV7-9 to TRBJ2-1, with TRBD1 matching over 8 bases. After removal of 5 bases from V and 8 bases from J, the junction contained 8 bases not matched to a gene. The CDR3 covers 14 residues. Germline values: CDR1 SEHNR, CDR2 FQNEAQ (reference sequence).

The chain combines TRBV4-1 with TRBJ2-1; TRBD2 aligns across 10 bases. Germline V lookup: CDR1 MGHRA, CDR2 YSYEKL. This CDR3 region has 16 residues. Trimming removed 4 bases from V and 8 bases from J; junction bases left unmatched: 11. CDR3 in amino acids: CASSPRVVAGGDEQFF. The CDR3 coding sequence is TGCGCCAGCAGCCCCCGGGTCGTAGCGGGAGGCGATGAGCAGTTCTTC.

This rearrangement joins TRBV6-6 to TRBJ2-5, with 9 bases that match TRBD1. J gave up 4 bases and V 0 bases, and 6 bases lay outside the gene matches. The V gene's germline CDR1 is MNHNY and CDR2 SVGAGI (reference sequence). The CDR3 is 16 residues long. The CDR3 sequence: CASSYSTGTGTETQYF. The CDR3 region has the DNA TGTGCCAGCAGTTACTCGACCGGGACAGGGACAGAGACCCAGTACTTC.

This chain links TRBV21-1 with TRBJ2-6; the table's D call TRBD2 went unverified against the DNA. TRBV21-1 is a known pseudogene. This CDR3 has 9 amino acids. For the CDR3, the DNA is TGTGCCAGCGTCTTCGTCCTGACTTTC. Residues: CASVFVLTF.

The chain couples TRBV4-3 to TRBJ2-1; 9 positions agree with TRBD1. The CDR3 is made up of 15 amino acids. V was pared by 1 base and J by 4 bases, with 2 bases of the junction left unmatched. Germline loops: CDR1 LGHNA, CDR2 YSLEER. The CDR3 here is CASSQVGQGYNEQFF. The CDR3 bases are TGCGCCAGCAGCCAAGTTGGACAGGGGTACAATGAGCAGTTCTTC.

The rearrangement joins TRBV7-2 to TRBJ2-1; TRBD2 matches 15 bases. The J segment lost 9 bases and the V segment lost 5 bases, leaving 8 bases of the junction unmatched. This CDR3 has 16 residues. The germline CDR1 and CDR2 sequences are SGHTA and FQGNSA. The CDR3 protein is CASSRRGLAGGIEQFF. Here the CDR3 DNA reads TGTGCCAGCAGCCGGAGGGGACTAGCGGGAGGTATTGAGCAGTTCTTC.

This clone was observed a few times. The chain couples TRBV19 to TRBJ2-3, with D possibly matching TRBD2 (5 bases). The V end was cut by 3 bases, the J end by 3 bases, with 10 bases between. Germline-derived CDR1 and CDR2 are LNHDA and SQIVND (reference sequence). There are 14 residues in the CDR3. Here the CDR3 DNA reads TGTGCCAGTAGTATGCGGGCCGGGACAGATACGCAGTATTTT. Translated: CASSMRAGTDTQYF.

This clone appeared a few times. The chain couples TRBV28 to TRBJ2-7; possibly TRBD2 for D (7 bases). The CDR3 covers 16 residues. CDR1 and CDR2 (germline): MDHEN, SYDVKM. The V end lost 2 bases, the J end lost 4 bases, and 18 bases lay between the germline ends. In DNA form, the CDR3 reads TGTGCCAGCAGTTTAGGCGGGGGCTGGGGCCGGTACGAGCAGTACTTC. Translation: CASSLGGGWGRYEQYF.

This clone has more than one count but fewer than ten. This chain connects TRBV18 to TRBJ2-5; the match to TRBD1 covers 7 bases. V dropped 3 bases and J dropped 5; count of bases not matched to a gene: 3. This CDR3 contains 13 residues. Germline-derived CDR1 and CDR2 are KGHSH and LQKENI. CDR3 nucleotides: TGTGCCAGCTCACCGACAGGGTTGGAGACCCAGTACTTC. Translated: CASSPTGLETQYF.